This T cell receptor (beta chain) emerged from a study of PD-1 blockade in classical Hodgkin lymphoma. Overall study context: A 3 mg/kg intravenous dose of nivolumab was received by patients every 2 weeks. Study observations and caveats: By cycle point C4D1, TCR diversity had risen significantly in CD4+ cells (but not CD8+ cells). A reduction in baseline TCR diversity was reportedly seen in newly diagnosed patients relative to healthy donors. Patients who initiated nivolumab within 1 year of ASCT were excluded.

A word on this clone: No antigen is known for it.

Per the germline V gene, CDR1 is SGDLS and CDR2 is YYNGEE. The germline V and J ends were trimmed by 4 bases and 2 bases, with 13 bases remaining between them. The CDR3 is made up of 14 amino acids. Libraries were prepared by immunoSEQ multiplex PCR; TCRdb keeps only in-frame clonotypes and omits some of them. The sample consists of tens of thousands of clones, 85% to 90% of them appearing once. Time point reported: cycle 4 day 1 (C4D1), after more than 5 weeks of nivolumab. Exposure to brentuximab vedotin varied, and each patient had relapsed following autologous stem cell transplantation. Purification of CD4+ T cells from thawed PBMCs was performed via magnetic negative selection.

Sequences were derived from CD4+ T cells from blood, sampled before the fourth cycle of nivolumab. This sequence was found in a human donor with classical Hodgkin lymphoma. The chain carries TRBV9 and TRBJ2-7, with D possibly TRBD1 on 6 matching bases. CDR3 sequence reads: CASSNPGQAYEQYF. The CDR3 nucleotides are TGTGCCAGCAGCAATCCGGGACAAGCCTACGAGCAGTACTTC.